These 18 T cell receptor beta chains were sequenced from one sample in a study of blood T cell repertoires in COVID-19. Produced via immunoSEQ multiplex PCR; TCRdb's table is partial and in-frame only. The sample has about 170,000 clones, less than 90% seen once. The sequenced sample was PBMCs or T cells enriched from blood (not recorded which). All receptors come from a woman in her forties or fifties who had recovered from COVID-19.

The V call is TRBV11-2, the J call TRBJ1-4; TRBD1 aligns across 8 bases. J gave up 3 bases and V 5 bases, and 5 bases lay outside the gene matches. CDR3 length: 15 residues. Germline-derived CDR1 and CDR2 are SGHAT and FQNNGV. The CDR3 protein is CASSRTGGANEKLFF. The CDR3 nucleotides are TGTGCCAGCAGCCGCACAGGGGGGGCTAATGAAAAACTGTTTTTT.

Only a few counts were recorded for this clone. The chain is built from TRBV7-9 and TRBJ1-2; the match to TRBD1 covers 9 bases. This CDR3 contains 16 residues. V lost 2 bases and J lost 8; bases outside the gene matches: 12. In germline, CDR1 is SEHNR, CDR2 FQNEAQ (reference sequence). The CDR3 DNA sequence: TGTGCCAGCAGCTTAACGGAGGAGGACAGGGGTCGGGGCTACACCTTC. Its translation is CASSLTEEDRGRGYTF.

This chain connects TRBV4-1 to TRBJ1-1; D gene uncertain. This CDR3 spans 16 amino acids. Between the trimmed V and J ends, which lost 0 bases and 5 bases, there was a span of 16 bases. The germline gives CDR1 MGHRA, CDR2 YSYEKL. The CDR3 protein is CASSQDRMSFSTEAFF. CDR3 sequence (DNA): TGCGCCAGCAGCCAAGATCGTATGTCTTTCAGTACTGAAGCTTTCTTT.

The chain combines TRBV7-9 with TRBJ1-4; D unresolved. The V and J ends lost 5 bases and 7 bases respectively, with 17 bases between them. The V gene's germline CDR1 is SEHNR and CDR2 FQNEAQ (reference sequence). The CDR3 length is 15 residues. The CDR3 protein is CASSPREARTEKLFF. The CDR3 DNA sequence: TGTGCCAGCAGCCCTCGGGAGGCCCGGACTGAAAAACTGTTTTTT. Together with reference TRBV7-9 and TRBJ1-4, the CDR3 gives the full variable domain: DTGVSQNPRHKITKRGQNVTFRCDPISEHNRLYWYRQTLGQGPEFLTYFQNEAQLEKSRLLSDRFSAERPKGSFSTLEIQRTEQGDSAMYLCASSPREARTEKLFFGSGTQLSVL.

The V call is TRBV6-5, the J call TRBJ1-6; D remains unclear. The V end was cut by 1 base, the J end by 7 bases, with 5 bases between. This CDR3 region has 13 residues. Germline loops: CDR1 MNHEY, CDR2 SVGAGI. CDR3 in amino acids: CASSYLANSPLHF. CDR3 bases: TGTGCCAGCAGTTACTTGGCCAATTCACCCCTCCACTTT.

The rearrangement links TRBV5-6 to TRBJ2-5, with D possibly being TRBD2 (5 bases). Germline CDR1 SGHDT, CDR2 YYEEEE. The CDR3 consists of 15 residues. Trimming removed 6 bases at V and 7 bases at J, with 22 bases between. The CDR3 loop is CASTETSRGVRTQYF. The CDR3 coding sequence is TGTGCCAGCACCGAAACCTCACGGGGTGTTAGGACCCAGTACTTC.

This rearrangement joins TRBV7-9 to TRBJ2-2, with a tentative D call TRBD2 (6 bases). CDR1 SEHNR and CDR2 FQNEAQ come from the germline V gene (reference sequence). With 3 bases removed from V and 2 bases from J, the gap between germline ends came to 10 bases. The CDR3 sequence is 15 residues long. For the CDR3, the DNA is TGTGCCAGCAGCTTTATGGACTACAACACCGGGGAGCTGTTTTTT. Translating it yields CASSFMDYNTGELFF.

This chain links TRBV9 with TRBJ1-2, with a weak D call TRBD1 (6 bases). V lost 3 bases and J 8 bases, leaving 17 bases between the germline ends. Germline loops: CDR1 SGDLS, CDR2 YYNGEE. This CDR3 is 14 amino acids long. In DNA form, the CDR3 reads TGTGCCAGCAGCGAGGGGGACGGGGCCTTAGGCTACACCTTC. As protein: CASSEGDGALGYTF.

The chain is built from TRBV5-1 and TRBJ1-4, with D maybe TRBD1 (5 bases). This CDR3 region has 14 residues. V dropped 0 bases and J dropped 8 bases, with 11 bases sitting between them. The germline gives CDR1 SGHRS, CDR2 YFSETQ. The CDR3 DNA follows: TGCGCCAGCAGCTTGGGCAGGGAAGGGGAAAAACTGTTTTTT. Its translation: CASSLGREGEKLFF.

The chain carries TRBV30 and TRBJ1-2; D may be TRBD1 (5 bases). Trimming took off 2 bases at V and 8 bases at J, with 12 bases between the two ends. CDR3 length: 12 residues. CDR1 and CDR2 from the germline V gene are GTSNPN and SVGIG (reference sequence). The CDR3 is CAWSYLDRGYTF. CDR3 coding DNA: TGTGCCTGGAGTTACCTTGACAGAGGCTACACCTTC.

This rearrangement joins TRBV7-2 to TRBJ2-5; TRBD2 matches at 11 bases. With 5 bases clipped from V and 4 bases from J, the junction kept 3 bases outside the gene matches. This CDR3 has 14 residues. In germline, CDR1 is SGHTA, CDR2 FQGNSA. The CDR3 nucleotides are TGTGCCAGCAGCCGTAGCGGGAGGGGAGAGACCCAGTACTTC. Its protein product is CASSRSGRGETQYF.

CDR3 sequence (DNA): TGTGCCAGCAGCTTAGGTACCGGGACAGCTTACGAGCAGTACGTC. This encodes CASSLGTGTAYEQYV. The chain joins TRBV7-9 to TRBJ2-7; 7 nucleotides match TRBD1. CDR3 size: 15 residues. The V and J ends lost 1 base and 4 bases, in that order; junction bases with no gene match: 7. CDR1 and CDR2 (germline): SEHNR, FQNEAQ (reference sequence).

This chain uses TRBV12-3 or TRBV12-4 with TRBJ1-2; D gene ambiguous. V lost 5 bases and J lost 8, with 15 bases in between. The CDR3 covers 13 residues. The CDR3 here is CASSPSREFGYTF. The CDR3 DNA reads TGTGCCAGCAGTCCGTCAAGGGAGTTCGGCTACACCTTC.

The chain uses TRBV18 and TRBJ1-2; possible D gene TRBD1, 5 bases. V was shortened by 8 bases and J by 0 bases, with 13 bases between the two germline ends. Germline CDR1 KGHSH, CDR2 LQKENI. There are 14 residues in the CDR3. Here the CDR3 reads CASRTGGTNYGYTF. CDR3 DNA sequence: TGTGCCAGCCGTACCGGGGGAACTAACTATGGCTACACCTTC.

The CDR3 DNA reads as TGTGCCAGCAGCCCGACAGGTAGCGGCTACACCTTC. It is translated as CASSPTGSGYTF. V gene TRBV3-1 (or the pseudogene TRBV3-2) combines with J gene TRBJ1-2; possible D gene TRBD1, 6 bases. Deletions cut 4 bases from V and 8 bases from J, with 11 bases between. From germline, CDR1 is LGHDT and CDR2 YNNKEL (reference sequence). The length of the CDR3 is 12 residues.

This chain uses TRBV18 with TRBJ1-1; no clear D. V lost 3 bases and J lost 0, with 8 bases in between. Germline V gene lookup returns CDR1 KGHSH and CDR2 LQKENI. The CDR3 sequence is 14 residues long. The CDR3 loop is CASSPGLLNTEAFF. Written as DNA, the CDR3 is TGTGCCAGCTCACCTGGACTTTTGAACACTGAAGCTTTCTTT.

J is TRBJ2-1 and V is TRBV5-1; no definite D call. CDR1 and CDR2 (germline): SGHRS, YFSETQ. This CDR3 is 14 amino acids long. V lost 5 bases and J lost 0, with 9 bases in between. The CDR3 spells CASSYYGSYNEQFF. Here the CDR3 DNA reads TGCGCCAGCAGTTACTACGGCTCCTACAATGAGCAGTTCTTC.

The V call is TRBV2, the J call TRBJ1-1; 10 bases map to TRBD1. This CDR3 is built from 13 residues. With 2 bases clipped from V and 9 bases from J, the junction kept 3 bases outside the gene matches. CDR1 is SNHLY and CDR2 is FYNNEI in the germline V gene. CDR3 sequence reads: CASSERDRGKAFF. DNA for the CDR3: TGTGCCAGCAGTGAAAGGGACAGGGGAAAAGCTTTCTTT.